Sequencing of this T cell receptor beta chain was carried out in a study of blood T cell repertoires in COVID-19. At the level of the study: The samples span acute and convalescent COVID-19 from the United States, Italy and Spain.

Authors' processing steps: Reference gene primers were amplified, and this amplification served to estimate nucleated cell counts. Using immunoSEQ multiplex PCR, the repertoire was profiled, and TCRdb retains in-frame clones only, with some absent. D and trimming were read from the DNA, whereas the V and J calls and clone size are those reported in that table. The sample carries more than 150,000 clones, around nine tenths recorded once. The CDR3 covers 16 residues. Trimming removed 0 bases from V and 3 bases from J; junction bases left unmatched: 8. Germline CDR1 is SGHRS and CDR2 is YFSETQ. While infection was still active, Seattle patients were enrolled and then followed longitudinally.

This TCR derives from an older woman with COVID-19, enrolled during active disease. Input material: peripheral blood. The chain joins TRBV5-1 to TRBJ2-7, with TRBD2 matching 8 bases. The CDR3 nucleotides read TGCGCCAGCAGCTTGGTGGGTAGCGGGGTATTCTACGAGCAGTACTTC. It specifies CASSLVGSGVFYEQYF.